The sequence of this T cell receptor beta chain was determined in a study of T cell changes during pregnancy in multiple sclerosis. The method was immunoSEQ multiplex PCR; TCRdb's version includes in-frame clones alone and lacks a portion of them. The sample shows roughly 74,000 clones, approximately 86% of them seen only once. The receptor was isolated from a female donor with multiple sclerosis, enrolled in a pregnancy study. Sequences were derived from peripheral blood, sampled before pregnancy.

CDR3: CASSASRGKLFF. DNA of the CDR3: TGTGCCAGCAGTGCCTCCAGGGGAAAACTGTTTTTT. The V and J genes are TRBV6-1 and TRBJ1-4; maybe TRBD1 (6 bases). The CDR3 contains 12 residues. Germline values: CDR1 MNHNS, CDR2 SASEGT. With 4 bases removed from V and 10 bases from J, the gap between germline ends came to 10 bases.